This T cell receptor beta chain was recorded in a study of blood T cell repertoires in COVID-19. Looking at the study overall: From T cells, B-cell-depleted T cells, or PBMCs came the material, which was cDNA or gDNA.

There are 16 residues in the CDR3. Trimming stripped 3 bases from V and 0 bases from J, with 14 bases between. CDR1 and CDR2 (germline): SGHRS, YFSETQ. In the authors' workflow: Estimation of nucleated cell counts was performed using reference gene primer amplification. TCRdb's table, derived via immunoSEQ multiplex PCR, lists solely in-frame clones and lacks some. V and J calls and clone size are copied from that table; D and trimming were computed from the DNA. The sample has about 260,000 clones, more than 75% seen once. The chain has TRBV5-1 and TRBJ2-3; perhaps TRBD2 as D (6 bases). The TCR originated in a woman aged 50 to 60 with acute or convalescent COVID-19. The sample was peripheral blood. CDR3 nucleotides: TGCGCCAGCAGCTCCCGGGACTCTCCGAGCACAGATACGCAGTATTTT. This translates into CASSSRDSPSTDTQYF.